The T cell receptor beta chain under discussion was sequenced for a study of T cell changes during pregnancy in multiple sclerosis. TCRdb's copy holds only in-frame clones and misses some; the assay was immunoSEQ multiplex PCR. The sample shows 35,000 to 50,000 clones, approximately 92% of them seen only once. This clone has more than one count but fewer than ten. Germline CDR1 is SGHAT and CDR2 is FQNNGV. V shed 1 base and J shed 10 bases, with 8 bases lying between them. This CDR3 spans 13 amino acids. Sample: CD4+ T cells from peripheral blood mononuclear cells, taken after pregnancy. The chain recombines TRBV11-2 with TRBJ1-6; D ambiguous. The receptor's source is a female donor in good health, enrolled as a control in a pregnancy study. The CDR3 coding sequence is TGTGCCAGCAGCTTAGTTAGCGAATCACCCCTCCACTTT. It codes for CASSLVSESPLHF.